What follows are 26 T cell receptor beta chains derived from one specimen sequenced in a study of PD-1 blockade in classical Hodgkin lymphoma. All the patients suffered relapse after autologous stem cell transplantation, and brentuximab vedotin exposure differed. Libraries were prepared by immunoSEQ multiplex PCR; TCRdb keeps only in-frame clonotypes and omits some of them. The sample yields approximately 79,000 clones, nearly 95% seen once. Here the sequenced sample was peripheral blood mononuclear cells (PBMCs), taken before the second cycle of nivolumab. These receptor sequences come from a human donor with classical Hodgkin lymphoma.

This sequence joins TRBV5-1 and TRBJ2-5; D not resolved. Germline CDR1 SGHRS, CDR2 YFSETQ. The CDR3 consists of 12 residues. V lost 1 base to trimming and J lost 2 bases, with 3 bases between them. The CDR3, as DNA: TGCGCCAGCAGCTTGCAGCAAGAGACCCAGTACTTC. Amino acid sequence: CASSLQQETQYF. Variable domain in full (rest from reference TRBV5-1 and TRBJ2-5): KAGVTQTPRYLIKTRGQQVTLSCSPISGHRSVSWYQQTPGQGLQFLFEYFSETQRNKGNFPGRFSGRQFSNSRSEMNVSTLELGDSALYLCASSLQQETQYFGPGTRLLVL.

V gene TRBV7-6 combines with J gene TRBJ2-1; D call uncertain. The CDR3 spans 13 residues. Trimming took 1 base from V and 7 from J, leaving 8 bases between them. Germline assignment: CDR1 SGHVS and CDR2 FNYEAQ. The CDR3 nucleotides read TGTGCCAGCAGCTTAGAACGCGGTAATGAGCAGTTCTTC. Its protein is CASSLERGNEQFF.

The chain recombines TRBV30 with TRBJ2-5; 11 nucleotides line up with TRBD2. Germline-derived CDR1 and CDR2 are GTSNPN and SVGIG (reference sequence). V gave up 4 bases and J gave up 5 bases; unmatched junction bases: 9. CDR3 length equals 15 residues. The CDR3 spells CAWTGTSGNLETQYF. The CDR3 DNA sequence: TGTGCCTGGACCGGGACTAGCGGTAATTTGGAGACCCAGTACTTC.

The chain joins TRBV7-9 to TRBJ1-4, with D perhaps TRBD1 (5 bases). V shed 1 base and J shed 5 bases, with 17 bases lying between them. The germline V gene encodes CDR1 SEHNR and CDR2 FQNEAQ (reference sequence). The CDR3 contains 17 residues. CDR3 coding DNA: TGTGCCAGCAGCTTAGTTCGCGGGCCCGGGGCAAATGAAAAACTGTTTTTT. It yields the protein CASSLVRGPGANEKLFF. The whole variable domain, filled in from reference TRBV7-9 and TRBJ1-4, reads DTGVSQNPRHKITKRGQNVTFRCDPISEHNRLYWYRQTLGQGPEFLTYFQNEAQLEKSRLLSDRFSAERPKGSFSTLEIQRTEQGDSAMYLCASSLVRGPGANEKLFFGSGTQLSVL.

This chain links TRBV7-3 with TRBJ2-2; no clear D. The germline gives CDR1 SGHTA, CDR2 FQGTGA. The CDR3 totals 13 residues. Trimming cost V 5 bases and J 8 bases, with 12 bases left between them. CDR3 in amino acids: CASSRNPTGELFF. The DNA of the CDR3 is TGTGCCAGCAGCCGTAATCCCACGGGGGAGCTGTTTTTT.

The V and J genes are TRBV11-3 and TRBJ2-1; D ambiguous. The CDR3 length is 12 residues. The germline gives CDR1 SGHNT, CDR2 YENEEA. V lost 5 bases and J 12 bases, leaving 14 bases between the germline ends. The CDR3 is CASSTNSELQFF. The CDR3, as DNA: TGTGCCAGCAGCACCAATTCAGAGTTGCAGTTCTTC.

As DNA, the CDR3 is TGTGCCATCAGTGAGGTCGTGACAGTCGGACGGGGCTACACCTTC. Translation: CAISEVVTVGRGYTF. The rearrangement joins TRBV10-3 to TRBJ1-2, with D perhaps TRBD1 (5 bases). This CDR3 is built from 15 residues. Trimming took off 2 bases at V and 8 bases at J, with 18 bases between the two ends. Germline V gene data show CDR1 as ENHRY and CDR2 as SYGVKD.

This chain uses TRBV6-1 with TRBJ1-5; D is ambiguous. CDR3 length equals 16 residues. CDR1 and CDR2 (germline): MNHNS, SASEGT. V lost 3 bases to trimming and J lost 2 bases, with 14 bases between them. CDR3 residues: CASSDLRAGGNQPQHF. CDR3 nucleotide sequence: TGTGCCAGCAGTGATTTACGGGCTGGTGGCAATCAGCCCCAGCATTTT.

For this clone: This same CDR3 is encoded by further DNA sequences in the sample. This CDR3 is CASSSTSGGRDTQYF. The CDR3 coding sequence is TGCGCCAGCAGCTCAACCTCCGGTGGACGGGATACGCAGTATTTT. The V call is TRBV5-1, the J call TRBJ2-3; no clear D. The CDR3 totals 15 residues. V shed 3 bases and J shed 6 bases, with 17 bases lying between them. Germline V gene data show CDR1 as SGHRS and CDR2 as YFSETQ.

The rearrangement joins TRBV5-5 to TRBJ1-1, with TRBD1 identical over 8 bases. Germline values: CDR1 SGHKS, CDR2 YYEKEE (reference sequence). This CDR3 is built from 17 residues. Germline trimming cut 0 bases from V and 5 bases from J; bases unmatched to any gene: 12. CDR3 nucleotide sequence: TGTGCCAGCAGCTTGGATTCTGCGTACAGGGGGAGTACTGAAGCTTTCTTT. It specifies CASSLDSAYRGSTEAFF.

The V call is TRBV11-3, the J call TRBJ2-3; TRBD1 or TRBD2 may be the D gene (5 bases each). Per germline, CDR1 SGHNT and CDR2 YENEEA. The CDR3 has 14 amino acids. Trimming cost V 1 base and J 2 bases, with 7 bases left between them. This chain's CDR3 is CASSLAGPTDTQYF. In nucleotides, the CDR3 is TGTGCCAGCAGCTTAGCGGGACCCACAGATACGCAGTATTTT.

The V call is TRBV5-1, the J call TRBJ2-5, with 12 bases identical to TRBD2. This CDR3 is built from 15 residues. Germline CDR1 SGHRS, CDR2 YFSETQ. The V and J ends lost 0 bases and 4 bases, in that order; junction bases with no gene match: 1. The CDR3 coding sequence is TGCGCCAGCAGCTTGGGACTAGCGGGAGTAGAGACCCAGTACTTC. This codes for CASSLGLAGVETQYF.

This chain joins TRBV15 and TRBJ2-5; D unclear. Germline V gives CDR1 LNHNV, CDR2 YYDKDF (reference sequence). Trimming shortened V by 0 bases and J by 2 bases, and 10 bases separated the two germline ends. This CDR3 is built from 15 residues. The CDR3, as DNA: TGTGCCACCAGCAGAGATCCTCTGATACAAGAGACCCAGTACTTC. Protein product: CATSRDPLIQETQYF.

The chain uses TRBV6-1 and TRBJ1-2; D unresolved. Between the trimmed V and J ends, which lost 7 bases and 6 bases, there was a span of 15 bases. Germline V CDR1 and CDR2: MNHNS, SASEGT. The CDR3 length is 13 residues. CDR3 coding DNA: TGTGCCAGCACCCCCGCCAGGATCCATGGCTACACCTTC. Protein sequence: CASTPARIHGYTF.

The chain uses TRBV18 and TRBJ1-1; D gene unclear. Germline V gene data show CDR1 as KGHSH and CDR2 as LQKENI. V dropped 1 base and J dropped 4 bases, with 4 bases sitting between them. This CDR3 has 12 amino acids. CDR3 residues: CASSPQGTEAFF. CDR3 nucleotide sequence: TGTGCCAGCTCACCACAGGGCACTGAAGCTTTCTTT.

This sequence joins TRBV9 and TRBJ1-2, with D tentatively TRBD1 (5 bases). The CDR3 length is 14 residues. Germline values: CDR1 SGDLS, CDR2 YYNGEE. Trimming shortened V by 2 bases and J by 7 bases, and 15 bases separated the two germline ends. The CDR3 sequence: CASSVRGGGSGYTF. DNA of the CDR3: TGTGCCAGCAGCGTCCGGGGTGGGGGATCTGGCTACACCTTC.

V is TRBV5-1 and J is TRBJ1-1; D is ambiguous. The length of the CDR3 is 16 residues. Trimming took 0 bases from V and 0 from J, leaving 12 bases between them. Germline values: CDR1 SGHRS, CDR2 YFSETQ. The CDR3 here is CASSLASPGLNTEAFF. For the CDR3, the DNA is TGCGCCAGCAGCTTGGCTTCTCCGGGTTTGAACACTGAAGCTTTCTTT.

The chain combines TRBV28 with TRBJ1-1; D gene ambiguous. Trimming took off 5 bases at V and 2 bases at J, with 9 bases between the two ends. CDR3 length equals 13 residues. Germline V gene sequence: CDR1 MDHEN, CDR2 SYDVKM. The CDR3: CASSPDPNTEAFF. CDR3 DNA sequence: TGTGCCAGCAGTCCTGATCCTAACACTGAAGCTTTCTTT.

The J gene is TRBJ2-7, the V gene TRBV2; tentatively, D is TRBD1 (6 bases). This CDR3 is 13 amino acids long. The V end lost 9 bases, the J end lost 3 bases, and 15 bases lay between the germline ends. The germline gives CDR1 SNHLY, CDR2 FYNNEI. The CDR3 is CARSDSANYEQYF. The CDR3 bases are TGTGCCAGATCGGACAGCGCGAACTACGAGCAGTACTTC.

CDR3 in amino acids: CASSFSIQGQDTQYF. As DNA, the CDR3 is TGTGCCAGCAGTTTTTCCATACAGGGGCAAGATACGCAGTATTTT. The chain links TRBV28 to TRBJ2-3, with TRBD1 identical over 7 bases. The CDR3 loop spans 15 amino acids. J was trimmed by 5 bases and V by 3 bases; bases with no gene match: 8. CDR1 and CDR2 from the germline V gene are MDHEN and SYDVKM.

This chain joins TRBV13 and TRBJ2-3; D unresolved. V shed 4 bases and J shed 2 bases, with 10 bases lying between them. CDR3 size: 14 residues. From germline, CDR1 is PRHDT and CDR2 FYEKMQ (reference sequence). The CDR3 DNA follows: TGTGCCAGCAGCTCTAGACTGAACACAGATACGCAGTATTTT. It specifies CASSSRLNTDTQYF.

The rearrangement links TRBV7-2 to TRBJ2-7; D gene unclear. Germline loops: CDR1 SGHTA, CDR2 FQGNSA. The ends were cut back, 0 bases at V and 0 bases at J, with 6 bases in the middle. The CDR3 spans 14 residues. Here the CDR3 DNA reads TGTGCCAGCAGCTTAGCGGGATCCTCCTACGAGCAGTACTTC. Encoded protein: CASSLAGSSYEQYF.

The V gene is TRBV6-1, the J gene TRBJ2-1; no clear D gene. The V and J ends lost 1 base and 14 bases respectively, with 6 bases between them. This CDR3 comprises 10 residues. CDR1 and CDR2 (germline): MNHNS, SASEGT. In DNA form, the CDR3 reads TGTGCCAGCAGTGAAGGAGATAAGTTCTTC. This codes for CASSEGDKFF.

The chain couples TRBV18 to TRBJ2-2, with 8 bases that match TRBD1. CDR1 and CDR2 from the germline V gene are KGHSH and LQKENI. There are 14 residues in the CDR3. The J segment lost 5 bases and the V segment lost 5 bases, leaving 4 bases of the junction unmatched. The CDR3 here is CASSLDRATGELFF. CDR3 coding DNA: TGTGCCAGCTCATTGGACAGGGCAACCGGGGAGCTGTTTTTT.

The chain combines TRBV29-1 with TRBJ2-1, with 7 positions matching TRBD2. V gave up 7 bases and J gave up 5 bases; unmatched junction bases: 5. Germline-derived CDR1 and CDR2 are SQVTM and ANQGSEA. The CDR3 sequence is 12 residues long. CDR3: CSGGRADNEQFF. The CDR3 bases are TGCAGCGGTGGGAGGGCCGACAATGAGCAGTTCTTC.

This chain joins TRBV7-2 and TRBJ2-7; D perhaps matches TRBD1 (5 bases). The germline CDR1 and CDR2 sequences are SGHTA and FQGNSA. V lost 1 base and J lost 2, with 15 bases in between. This CDR3 is built from 16 residues. CDR3 coding DNA: TGTGCCAGCAGCTTAGAAGGGGCAGGGAACCCCTACGAGCAGTACTTC. It yields the protein CASSLEGAGNPYEQYF.